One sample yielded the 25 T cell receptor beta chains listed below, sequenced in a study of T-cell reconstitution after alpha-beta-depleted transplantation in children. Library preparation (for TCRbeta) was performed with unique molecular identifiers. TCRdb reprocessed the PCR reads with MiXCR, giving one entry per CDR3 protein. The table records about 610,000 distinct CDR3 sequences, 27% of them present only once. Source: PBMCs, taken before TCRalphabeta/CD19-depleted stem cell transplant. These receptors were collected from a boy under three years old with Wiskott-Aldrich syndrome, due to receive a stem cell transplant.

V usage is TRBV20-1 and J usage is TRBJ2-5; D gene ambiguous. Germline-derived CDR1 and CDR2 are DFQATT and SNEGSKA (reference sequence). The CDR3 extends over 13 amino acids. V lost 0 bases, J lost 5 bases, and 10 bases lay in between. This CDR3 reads CSAREMVSETQYF. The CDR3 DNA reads TGCAGTGCTAGAGAAATGGTATCGGAGACCCAGTACTTC.

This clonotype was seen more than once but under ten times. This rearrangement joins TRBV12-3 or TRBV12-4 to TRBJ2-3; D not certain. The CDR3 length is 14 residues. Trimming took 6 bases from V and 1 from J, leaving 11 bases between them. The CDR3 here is CASSTESGTDTQYF. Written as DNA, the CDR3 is TGTGCCAGCAGCACGGAGTCGGGCACAGATACGCAGTATTTT.

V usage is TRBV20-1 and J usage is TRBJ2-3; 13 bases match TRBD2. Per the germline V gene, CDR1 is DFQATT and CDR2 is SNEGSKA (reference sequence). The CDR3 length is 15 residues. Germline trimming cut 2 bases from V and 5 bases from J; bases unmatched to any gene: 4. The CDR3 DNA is TGCAGTGCTAGACCAAGGACTAGCGGGAGAGATACGCAGTATTTT. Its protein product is CSARPRTSGRDTQYF.

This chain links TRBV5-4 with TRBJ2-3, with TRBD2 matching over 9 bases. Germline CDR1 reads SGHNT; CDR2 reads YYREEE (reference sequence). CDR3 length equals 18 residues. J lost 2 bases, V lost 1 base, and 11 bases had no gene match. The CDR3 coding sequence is TGTGCCAGCAGCTTGATGGGAAATAGCGGGAGAACCACAGATACGCAGTATTTT. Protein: CASSLMGNSGRTTDTQYF. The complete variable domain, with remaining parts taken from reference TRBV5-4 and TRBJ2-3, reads ETGVTQSPTHLIKTRGQQVTLRCSSQSGHNTVSWYQQALGQGPQFIFQYYREEENGRGNFPPRFSGLQFPNYSSELNVNALELDDSALYLCASSLMGNSGRTTDTQYFGPGTRLTVL.

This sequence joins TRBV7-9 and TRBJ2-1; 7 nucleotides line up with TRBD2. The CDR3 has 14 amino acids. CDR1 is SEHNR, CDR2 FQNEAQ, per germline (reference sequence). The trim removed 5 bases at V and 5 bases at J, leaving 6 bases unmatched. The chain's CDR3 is CASSPPGLNNEQFF. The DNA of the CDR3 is TGTGCCAGCAGCCCCCCGGGACTAAACAATGAGCAGTTCTTC.

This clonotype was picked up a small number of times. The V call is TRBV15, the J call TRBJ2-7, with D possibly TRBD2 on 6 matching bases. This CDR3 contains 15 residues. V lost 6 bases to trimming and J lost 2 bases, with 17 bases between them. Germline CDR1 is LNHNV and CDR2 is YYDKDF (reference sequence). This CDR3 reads CATRVWGRPTYEQYF. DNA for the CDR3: TGTGCCACCAGAGTGTGGGGGAGGCCCACCTACGAGCAGTACTTC. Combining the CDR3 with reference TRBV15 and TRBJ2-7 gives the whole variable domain DAMVIQNPRYQVTQFGKPVTLSCSQTLNHNVMYWYQQKSSQAPKLLFHYYDKDFNNEADTPDNFQSRRPNTSFCFLDIRSPGLGDTAMYLCATRVWGRPTYEQYFGPGTRLTVT.

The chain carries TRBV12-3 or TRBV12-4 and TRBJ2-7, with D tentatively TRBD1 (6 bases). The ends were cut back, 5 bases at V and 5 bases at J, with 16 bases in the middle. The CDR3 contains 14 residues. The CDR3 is CASSHRDNQHEQYF. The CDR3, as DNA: TGTGCCAGCAGTCACCGGGACAATCAGCACGAGCAGTACTTC.

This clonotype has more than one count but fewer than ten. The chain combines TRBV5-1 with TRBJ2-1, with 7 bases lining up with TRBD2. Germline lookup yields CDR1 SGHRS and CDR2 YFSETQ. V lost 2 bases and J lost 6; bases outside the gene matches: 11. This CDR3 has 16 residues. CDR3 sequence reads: CASSLLVREWGNEQFF. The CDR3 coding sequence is TGCGCCAGCAGCTTATTGGTGCGGGAGTGGGGCAATGAGCAGTTCTTC.

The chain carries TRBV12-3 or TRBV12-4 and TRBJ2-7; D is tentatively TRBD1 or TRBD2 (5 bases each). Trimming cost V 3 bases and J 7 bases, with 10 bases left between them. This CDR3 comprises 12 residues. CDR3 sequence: CASSFWDREQYF. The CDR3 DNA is TGTGCCAGCAGTTTTTGGGACCGGGAGCAGTACTTC.

CDR3 in DNA: TGCGCCAGCAGTGTAGGGGGCTACGAGCAGTACTTC. This sequence encodes CASSVGGYEQYF. The chain couples TRBV10-2 to TRBJ2-7, with D possibly TRBD1 on 6 matching bases. The CDR3 is made up of 12 amino acids. V was cut by 4 bases and J by 3 bases, with 7 bases left in between. Germline lookup yields CDR1 WSHSY and CDR2 SAAADI.

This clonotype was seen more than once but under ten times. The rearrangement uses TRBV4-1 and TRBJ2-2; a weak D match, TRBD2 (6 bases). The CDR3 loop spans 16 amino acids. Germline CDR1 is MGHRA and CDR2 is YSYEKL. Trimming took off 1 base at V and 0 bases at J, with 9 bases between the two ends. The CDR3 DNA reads TGCGCCAGCAGCCAAGTGAGCGGGTCGAACACCGGGGAGCTGTTTTTT. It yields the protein CASSQVSGSNTGELFF.

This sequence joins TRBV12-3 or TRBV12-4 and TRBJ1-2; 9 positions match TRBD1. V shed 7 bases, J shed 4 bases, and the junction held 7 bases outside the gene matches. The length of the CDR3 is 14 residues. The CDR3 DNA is TGTGCCAGCAAACGACAGGGGGGGAGCTATGGCTACACCTTC. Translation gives CASKRQGGSYGYTF.

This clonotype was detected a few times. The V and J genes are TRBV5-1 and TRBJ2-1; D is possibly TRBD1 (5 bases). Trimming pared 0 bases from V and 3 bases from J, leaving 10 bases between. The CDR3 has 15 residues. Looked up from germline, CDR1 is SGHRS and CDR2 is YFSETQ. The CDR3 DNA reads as TGCGCCAGCAGCTTGGTTCCGGACAACTACAATGAGCAGTTCTTC. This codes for CASSLVPDNYNEQFF.

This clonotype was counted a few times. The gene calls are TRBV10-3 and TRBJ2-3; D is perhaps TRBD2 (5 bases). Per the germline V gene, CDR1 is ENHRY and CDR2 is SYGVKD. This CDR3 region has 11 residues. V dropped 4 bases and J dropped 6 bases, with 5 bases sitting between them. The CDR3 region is CAISVADTQYF. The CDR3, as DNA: TGTGCCATCAGTGTAGCGGATACGCAGTATTTT.

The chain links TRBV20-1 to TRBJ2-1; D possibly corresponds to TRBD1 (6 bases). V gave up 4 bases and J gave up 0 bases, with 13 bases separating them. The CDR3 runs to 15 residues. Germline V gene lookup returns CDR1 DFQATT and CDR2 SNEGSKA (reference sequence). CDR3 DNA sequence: TGCAGTGCTAACCCCAGGGGACACTCCTACAATGAGCAGTTCTTC. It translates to CSANPRGHSYNEQFF.

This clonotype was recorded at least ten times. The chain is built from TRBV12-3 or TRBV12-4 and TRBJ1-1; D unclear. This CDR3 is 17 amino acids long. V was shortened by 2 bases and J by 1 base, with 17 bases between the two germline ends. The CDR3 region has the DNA TGTGCCAGCAGTTTATATTCCTGGAACAGCTGGAACACTGAAGCTTTCTTT. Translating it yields CASSLYSWNSWNTEAFF.

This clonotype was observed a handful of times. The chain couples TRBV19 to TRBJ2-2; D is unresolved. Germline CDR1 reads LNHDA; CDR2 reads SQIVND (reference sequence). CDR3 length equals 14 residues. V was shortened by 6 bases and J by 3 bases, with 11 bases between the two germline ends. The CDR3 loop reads CASSLLGHTGELFF. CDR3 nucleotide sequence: TGTGCCAGTAGCCTTCTAGGGCACACCGGGGAGCTGTTTTTT.

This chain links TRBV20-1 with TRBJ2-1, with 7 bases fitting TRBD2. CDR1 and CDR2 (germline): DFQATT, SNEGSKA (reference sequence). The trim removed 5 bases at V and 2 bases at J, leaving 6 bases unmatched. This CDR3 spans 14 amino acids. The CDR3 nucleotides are TGCAGTGCTGGAACTAGCGAAACCTACAATGAGCAGTTCTTC. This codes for CSAGTSETYNEQFF.

The CDR3 reads CAIKTGVDQPQHF. The CDR3 DNA follows: TGTGCCATTAAGACAGGGGTAGATCAGCCCCAGCATTTT. The chain has TRBV10-3 and TRBJ1-5; 8 bases are a match to TRBD1. CDR3 length equals 13 residues. In germline, CDR1 is ENHRY, CDR2 SYGVKD. Trimming at V came to 9 bases and at J to 5 bases, leaving 6 bases not matched to a gene.

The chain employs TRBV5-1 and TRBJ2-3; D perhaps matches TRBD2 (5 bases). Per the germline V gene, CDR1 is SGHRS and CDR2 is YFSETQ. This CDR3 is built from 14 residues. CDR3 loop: CQNPSAEVSDTQYF. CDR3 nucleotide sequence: TGCCAAAACCCAAGCGCGGAGGTATCAGATACGCAGTATTTT.

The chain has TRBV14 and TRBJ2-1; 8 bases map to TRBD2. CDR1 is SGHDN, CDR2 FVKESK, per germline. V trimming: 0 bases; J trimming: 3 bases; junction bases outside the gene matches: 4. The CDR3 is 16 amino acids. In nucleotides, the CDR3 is TGTGCCAGCAGCCAAGATAAGGCGGGAGGCTACAATGAGCAGTTCTTC. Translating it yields CASSQDKAGGYNEQFF.

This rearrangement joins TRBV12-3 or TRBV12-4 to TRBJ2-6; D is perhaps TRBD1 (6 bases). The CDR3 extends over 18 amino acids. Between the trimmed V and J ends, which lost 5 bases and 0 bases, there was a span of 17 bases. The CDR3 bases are TGTGCCAGCAGTCCCTCCAGGACAGAAAGCTCTGGGGCCAACGTCCTGACTTTC. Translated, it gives CASSPSRTESSGANVLTF.

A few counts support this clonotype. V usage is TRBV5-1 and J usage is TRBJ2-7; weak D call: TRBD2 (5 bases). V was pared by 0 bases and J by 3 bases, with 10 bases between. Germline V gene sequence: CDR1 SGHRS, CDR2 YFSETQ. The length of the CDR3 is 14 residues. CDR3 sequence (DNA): TGCGCCAGCAGCTTGGGCCGGGGTAACTACGAGCAGTACTTC. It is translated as CASSLGRGNYEQYF.

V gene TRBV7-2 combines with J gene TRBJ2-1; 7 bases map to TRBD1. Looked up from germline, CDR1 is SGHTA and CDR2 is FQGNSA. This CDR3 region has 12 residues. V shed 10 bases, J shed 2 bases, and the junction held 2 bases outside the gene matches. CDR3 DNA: TGTGCCACGGGACAGCCCTACAATGAGCAGTTCTTC. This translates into CATGQPYNEQFF.

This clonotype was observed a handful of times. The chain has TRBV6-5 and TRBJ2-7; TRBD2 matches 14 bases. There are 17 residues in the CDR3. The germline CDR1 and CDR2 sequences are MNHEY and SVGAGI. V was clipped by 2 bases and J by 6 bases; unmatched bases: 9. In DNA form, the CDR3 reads TGTGCCAGCAGTTACAGGAGTTCGGGACTAGCGGGAGTCGAGCAGTACTTC. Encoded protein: CASSYRSSGLAGVEQYF.